A selection of T cell receptor beta chains follows, all from one sample in a study of beta chain features in type 1 diabetes. Measured with immunoSEQ multiplex PCR; TCRdb has only the in-frame clones, and not every one. This sample has 300,000 to 350,000 clones, with roughly 14% found just once. Source material: naive CD4+ T cells from blood. These receptor sequences come from a woman aged 18-29 years with type 1 diabetes. CDR3s include the opening cysteine and the closing phenylalanine or tryptophan. D genes are given only for firm matches. Part of the rows lack a size; the others show once, few, many or a class for expanded clones.

DNA: TGTGCCATCAGTGACCAGCAGGGCCCGAATTACAATGAGCAGTTCTTC
CDR3: CAISDQQGPNYNEQFF
size: few
J: TRBJ2-1
D: -
V: TRBV10-3

DNA: TGTGCCAGCAGCCCATACGAGCAGTACTTC
CDR3: CASSPYEQYF
size: -
J: TRBJ2-7
D: -
V: TRBV27

DNA: TGTGCCTGGAGTGGGGGGCAGGCGGACACTGAAGCTTTCTTT
CDR3: CAWSGGQADTEAFF
size: -
J: TRBJ1-1
D: -
V: TRBV30

DNA: TGTGCCAGCAGCTTGGGACAGGGGGCCACCTACAATGAGCAGTTCTTC
CDR3: CASSLGQGATYNEQFF
size: -
J: TRBJ2-1
D: TRBD1
V: TRBV5-4

DNA: TGTGCCAGCAGGTCAGCAGGGGCACGCGGAGAGCAGTTCTTC
CDR3: CASRSAGARGEQFF
size: few
J: TRBJ2-1
D: -
V: TRBV28

DNA: TGTGCCAGCAGCTTAGCCTTCGGAAACACCATATATTTT
CDR3: CASSLAFGNTIYF
size: -
J: TRBJ1-3
D: -
V: TRBV11-2

DNA: TGTGCCAGCAGTGACTGGGTCGCGGGCGGGGAGCTGTTTTTT
CDR3: CASSDWVAGGELFF
size: few
J: TRBJ2-2
D: -
V: TRBV2

DNA: TGTGCCAGCAGCACGACCGGGGAGCAGTACTTC
CDR3: CASSTTGEQYF
size: few
J: TRBJ2-7
D: -
V: TRBV9

DNA: TGTGCCAGCAGCCTGTTACAGGGAAGCACAGATACGCAGTATTTT
CDR3: CASSLLQGSTDTQYF
size: few
J: TRBJ2-3
D: -
V: TRBV11-2

DNA: TGCGCCAGCAGCCAAGATCTGGGCTTTCGGGGGACTGAAGCTTTCTTT
CDR3: CASSQDLGFRGTEAFF
size: -
J: TRBJ1-1
D: -
V: TRBV4-3

DNA: TGTGCCTGGTCCCCGGGACTAGCGAACACCGGGGAGCTGTTTTTT
CDR3: CAWSPGLANTGELFF
size: few
J: TRBJ2-2
D: TRBD2
V: TRBV30

DNA: TGTGCCAGTAGGCGGACAGGGAGCAATCAGCCCCAGCATTTT
CDR3: CASRRTGSNQPQHF
size: -
J: TRBJ1-5
D: TRBD1
V: TRBV19

DNA: TGTGCCAGCAGCTTAGCGAGGGACAATGAGCAGTTCTTC
CDR3: CASSLARDNEQFF
size: -
J: TRBJ2-1
D: -
V: TRBV7-2

DNA: TGTGCCAGCAGCTCCTCTCACACCGGGGAGCTGTTTTTT
CDR3: CASSSSHTGELFF
size: few
J: TRBJ2-2
D: -
V: TRBV11-2

DNA: TGTGCCAGTAGTATCTTTCTAGCGGGAGTAAATGAGCAGTTCTTC
CDR3: CASSIFLAGVNEQFF
size: -
J: TRBJ2-1
D: TRBD2
V: TRBV19

DNA: TGTGCCAGCTCACCCCAGGGAACCCAGGGCAATCAGCCCCAGCATTTT
CDR3: CASSPQGTQGNQPQHF
size: few
J: TRBJ1-5
D: -
V: TRBV18

DNA: TGCGCCAGCAGCTTCTCAGGTGGAACTGAAGCTTTCTTT
CDR3: CASSFSGGTEAFF
size: few
J: TRBJ1-1
D: -
V: TRBV5-1

DNA: TGCGCCAGCAGCCGGACAGGGGCTAACTATGGCTACACCTTC
CDR3: CASSRTGANYGYTF
size: few
J: TRBJ1-2
D: TRBD1
V: TRBV5-1

DNA: TGTGCCAGCGGACAGGTGGTCTCCGGGGAGCTGTTTTTT
CDR3: CASGQVVSGELFF
size: -
J: TRBJ2-2
D: TRBD1
V: TRBV2

DNA: TGCACCAGTCCTAGCGCGGGAGGGCCGTTAGAGACCCAGTACTTC
CDR3: CTSPSAGGPLETQYF
size: few
J: TRBJ2-5
D: -
V: TRBV1

DNA: TGTGCCAGCTCACCAATAGCGGGAGTTTCCGGTGAGCAGTTCTTC
CDR3: CASSPIAGVSGEQFF
size: few
J: TRBJ2-1
D: TRBD2
V: TRBV18

DNA: TGCGCCAGCAGCTTAGTAGCGGGAGGGCCCTCCAATGAGCAGTTCTTC
CDR3: CASSLVAGGPSNEQFF
size: few
J: TRBJ2-1
D: TRBD2
V: TRBV5-1

DNA: TGTGCCAGCAGCTTAGAGGGGGGGGCTGAAGCTTTCTTT
CDR3: CASSLEGGAEAFF
size: -
J: TRBJ1-1
D: -
V: TRBV7-2

DNA: TGTGCCAGCAGCAAATTCGACAGGTTACCGAGGGGCTACACCTTC
CDR3: CASSKFDRLPRGYTF
size: -
J: TRBJ1-2
D: -
V: TRBV21-1

DNA: TGTGCCAGCAGCTTAGCTCTGGGACAGGGGGAAAGGCATGGCTACACCTTC
CDR3: CASSLALGQGERHGYTF
size: -
J: TRBJ1-2
D: TRBD1
V: TRBV7-2

DNA: TGTGCCAGCAGCCAAGTCGAACGGGGGACTGAAGCTTTCTTT
CDR3: CASSQVERGTEAFF
size: few
J: TRBJ1-1
D: -
V: TRBV4-2

DNA: TGTGCCAGCAGCTTTGGAGCGGGAAAAGAGACCCAGTACTTC
CDR3: CASSFGAGKETQYF
size: -
J: TRBJ2-5
D: TRBD2
V: TRBV7-9

DNA: TGTGCCAGCAGTTTGGAGGACAGCTATGGCTACACCTTC
CDR3: CASSLEDSYGYTF
size: -
J: TRBJ1-2
D: -
V: TRBV28

DNA: TGCGCCAGCAGGGGGGACTCTAGCTCCTACGAGCAGTACTTC
CDR3: CASRGDSSSYEQYF
size: few
J: TRBJ2-7
D: -
V: TRBV5-1

DNA: TGTGCCAGCAGCGTTGCGGGAGGTTCCACAGATACGCAGTATTTT
CDR3: CASSVAGGSTDTQYF
size: few
J: TRBJ2-3
D: TRBD2
V: TRBV9

DNA: TGTGCCAGCAGCCTGCGTGCTAGCGGCCGCCGCCTAAACACAGATACGCAGTATTTT
CDR3: CASSLRASGRRLNTDTQYF
size: -
J: TRBJ2-3
D: TRBD2
V: TRBV11-2

DNA: TGTGCCACCAGCAGAGCCCCGAATGAGCAGTTCTTC
CDR3: CATSRAPNEQFF
size: -
J: TRBJ2-1
D: -
V: TRBV15

DNA: TGCGCCAGCAGCTTTAGCGGGTACTCCTACAATGAGCAGTTCTTC
CDR3: CASSFSGYSYNEQFF
size: -
J: TRBJ2-1
D: TRBD2
V: TRBV5-1

DNA: TGTGCCAGCAGCCTCGCCGGACTAGCGGGAGAAGTGCCCCGAAGGACCCAGTACTTC
CDR3: CASSLAGLAGEVPRRTQYF
size: -
J: TRBJ2-5
D: TRBD2
V: TRBV28

DNA: TGTGCCAGTAGTCAGAGGACTAGCTACACCTTC
CDR3: CASSQRTSYTF
size: few
J: TRBJ1-2
D: -
V: TRBV19

DNA: TGTGCCAGCAGCTTAGGGGGGCTCCTTCAAGAGACCCAGTACTTC
CDR3: CASSLGGLLQETQYF
size: -
J: TRBJ2-5
D: -
V: TRBV7-9

DNA: TGTGCCAGCAGCACACGGGACTTTAGCACAGATACGCAGTATTTT
CDR3: CASSTRDFSTDTQYF
size: -
J: TRBJ2-3
D: -
V: TRBV21-1

DNA: TGTGCCAGCAGGCTAGCGGGAGGAAATGAGCAGTTCTTC
CDR3: CASRLAGGNEQFF
size: -
J: TRBJ2-1
D: TRBD2
V: TRBV6-5

DNA: TGTGCCAGCAGTCTAAACCTCGGGGGGGCAGAGACCCAGTACTTC
CDR3: CASSLNLGGAETQYF
size: few
J: TRBJ2-5
D: TRBD2
V: TRBV27

DNA: TGCGCCAGCAGCTTGGCCTTGGACATTAACACCGGGGAGCTGTTTTTT
CDR3: CASSLALDINTGELFF
size: few
J: TRBJ2-2
D: -
V: TRBV5-1

DNA: TGTGCCAGCAGTATTGGACTAGCGGGAGTGTCGTACAATGAGCAGTTCTTC
CDR3: CASSIGLAGVSYNEQFF
size: -
J: TRBJ2-1
D: TRBD2
V: TRBV5-5

DNA: TGTGCCAGCAGTCCCCGGCGGCAAGAGACCCAGTACTTC
CDR3: CASSPRRQETQYF
size: -
J: TRBJ2-5
D: -
V: TRBV27

DNA: TGTGCCAGCAGCCTTCGGGCAGGGCCCTACGAGCAGTACTTC
CDR3: CASSLRAGPYEQYF
size: -
J: TRBJ2-7
D: -
V: TRBV13

DNA: TGTGCCAGCAGCTCGCACCTCAGCGGGAGTTGGGTTCCGGGCATTCAGTACTTC
CDR3: CASSSHLSGSWVPGIQYF
size: -
J: TRBJ2-4
D: TRBD2
V: TRBV5-4

DNA: TGTGCCAGCAGTTTTTACCGACAGGGGGGCACTGAAGCTTTCTTT
CDR3: CASSFYRQGGTEAFF
size: few
J: TRBJ1-1
D: TRBD1
V: TRBV27

DNA: TGTGCCAGCAGCGTAGATCCGGAGGGTGAGCAGTTCTTC
CDR3: CASSVDPEGEQFF
size: -
J: TRBJ2-1
D: -
V: TRBV9

DNA: TGTGCCAGCAGCCCCACAAGCGGGAGCTCCTACAATGAGCAGTTCTTC
CDR3: CASSPTSGSSYNEQFF
size: few
J: TRBJ2-1
D: TRBD2
V: TRBV7-3

DNA: TGCGCCAGCAGCCCAGAGGGGGTTGGGGCCAACGTCCTGACTTTC
CDR3: CASSPEGVGANVLTF
size: -
J: TRBJ2-6
D: -
V: TRBV5-1